Listed here are 2 T cell receptor beta chains from one sample, sequenced in a study of cytomegalovirus exposure and HLA in healthy donors. The PCR ran on 60 Vbeta and 13 Jbeta primers. Profiling relied on immunoSEQ multiplex PCR, and the TCRdb table lists in-frame clones only, not all of them. The sample shows over 130,000 clones, over 65% of them seen only once. Sequences were obtained from PBMCs. These receptors were obtained from a woman aged 25 to 39 in good health and CMV-seronegative.

The chain links TRBV18 to TRBJ1-1, with D perhaps matching TRBD1 (6 bases). V was shortened by 3 bases and J by 1 base, with 12 bases between the two germline ends. This CDR3 is 15 amino acids long. CDR1 and CDR2 from the germline V gene are KGHSH and LQKENI. CDR3 DNA: TGTGCCAGCTCACCGATTCGGACAGAGAACACTGAAGCTTTCTTT. Translation: CASSPIRTENTEAFF.

The V call is TRBV7-3, the J call TRBJ2-5, with D perhaps matching TRBD2 (6 bases). The CDR3 sequence is 15 residues long. V lost 0 bases, J lost 4 bases, and 12 bases lay in between. CDR1 is SGHTA and CDR2 is FQGTGA in the germline V gene. Here the CDR3 DNA reads TGTGCCAGCAGCTTAACGTCTACAGCGGGAGAGACCCAGTACTTC. This translates into CASSLTSTAGETQYF.